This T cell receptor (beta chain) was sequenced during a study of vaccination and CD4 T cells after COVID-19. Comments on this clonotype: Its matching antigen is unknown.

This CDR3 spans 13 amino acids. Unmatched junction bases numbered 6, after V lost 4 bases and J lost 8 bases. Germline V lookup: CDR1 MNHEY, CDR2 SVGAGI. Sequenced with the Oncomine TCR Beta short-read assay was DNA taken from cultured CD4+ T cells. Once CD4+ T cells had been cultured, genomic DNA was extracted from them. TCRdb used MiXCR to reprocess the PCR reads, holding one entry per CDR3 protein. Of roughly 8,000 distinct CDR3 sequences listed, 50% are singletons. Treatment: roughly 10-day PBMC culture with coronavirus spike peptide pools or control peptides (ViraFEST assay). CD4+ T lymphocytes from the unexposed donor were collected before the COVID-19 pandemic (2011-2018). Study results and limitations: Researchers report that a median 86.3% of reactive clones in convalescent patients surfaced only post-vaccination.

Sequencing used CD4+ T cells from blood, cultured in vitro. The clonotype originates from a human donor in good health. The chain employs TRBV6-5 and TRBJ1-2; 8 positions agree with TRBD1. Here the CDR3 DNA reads TGTGCCAGCAGTTCCGACAGGGGTGGCGGCTACACCTTC. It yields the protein CASSSDRGGGYTF.